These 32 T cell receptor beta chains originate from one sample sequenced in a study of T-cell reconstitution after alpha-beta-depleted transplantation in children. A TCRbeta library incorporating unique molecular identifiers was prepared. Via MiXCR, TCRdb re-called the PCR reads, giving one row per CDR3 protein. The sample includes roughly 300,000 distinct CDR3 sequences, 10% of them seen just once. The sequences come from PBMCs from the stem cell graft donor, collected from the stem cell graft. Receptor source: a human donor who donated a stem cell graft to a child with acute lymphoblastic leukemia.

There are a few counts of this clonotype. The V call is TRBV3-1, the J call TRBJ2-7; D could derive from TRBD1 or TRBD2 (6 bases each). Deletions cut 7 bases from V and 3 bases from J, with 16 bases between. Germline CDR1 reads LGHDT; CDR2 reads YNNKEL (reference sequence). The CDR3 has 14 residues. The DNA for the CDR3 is TGTGCCAGCACCTCCGGGGGCCGGATCTACGAGCAGTACTTC. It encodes CASTSGGRIYEQYF.

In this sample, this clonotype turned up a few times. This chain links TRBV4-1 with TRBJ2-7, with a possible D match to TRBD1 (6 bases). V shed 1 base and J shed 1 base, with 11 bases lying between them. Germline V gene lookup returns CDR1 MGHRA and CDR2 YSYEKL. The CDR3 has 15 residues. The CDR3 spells CASSQGQAPSYEQYF. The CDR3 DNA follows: TGCGCCAGCAGCCAAGGACAGGCTCCATCCTACGAGCAGTACTTC.

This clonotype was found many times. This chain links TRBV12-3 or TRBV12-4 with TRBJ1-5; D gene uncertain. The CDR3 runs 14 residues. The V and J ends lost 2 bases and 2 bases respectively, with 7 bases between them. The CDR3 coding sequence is TGTGCCAGCAGTTTATCCCTTGGCAATCAGCCCCAGCATTTT. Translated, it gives CASSLSLGNQPQHF.

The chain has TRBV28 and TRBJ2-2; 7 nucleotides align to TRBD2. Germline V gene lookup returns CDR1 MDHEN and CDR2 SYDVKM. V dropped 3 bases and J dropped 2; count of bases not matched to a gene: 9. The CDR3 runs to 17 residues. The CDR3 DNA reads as TGTGCCAGCAGTTTTGGTGGGAGGGCATTTAACACCGGGGAGCTGTTTTTT. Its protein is CASSFGGRAFNTGELFF.

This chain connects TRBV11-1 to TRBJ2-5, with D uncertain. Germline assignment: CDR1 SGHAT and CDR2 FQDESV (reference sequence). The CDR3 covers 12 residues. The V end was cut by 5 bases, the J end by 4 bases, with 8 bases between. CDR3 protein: CASSGNGETQYF. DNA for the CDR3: TGTGCCAGCAGCGGGAACGGAGAGACCCAGTACTTC.

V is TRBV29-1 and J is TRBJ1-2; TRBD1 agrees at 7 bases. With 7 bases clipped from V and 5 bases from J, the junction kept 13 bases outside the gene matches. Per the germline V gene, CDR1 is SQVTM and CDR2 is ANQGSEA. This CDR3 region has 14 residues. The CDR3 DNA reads TGCAGCGCCCTACAGGGGAACTTGGGTTATGGCTACACCTTC. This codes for CSALQGNLGYGYTF.

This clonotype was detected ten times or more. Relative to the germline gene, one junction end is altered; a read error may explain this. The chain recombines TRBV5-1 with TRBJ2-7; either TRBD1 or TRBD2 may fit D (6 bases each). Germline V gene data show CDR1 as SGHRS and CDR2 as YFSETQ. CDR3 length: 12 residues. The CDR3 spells CASSLGGDEQYF. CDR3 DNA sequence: TGTGCCAGCAGCTTGGGGGGCGACGAGCAGTACTTC. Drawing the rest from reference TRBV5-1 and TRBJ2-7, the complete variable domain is KAGVTQTPRYLIKTRGQQVTLSCSPISGHRSVSWYQQTPGQGLQFLFEYFSETQRNKGNFPGRFSGRQFSNSRSEMNVSTLELGDSALYLCASSLGGDEQYFGPGTRLTVT.

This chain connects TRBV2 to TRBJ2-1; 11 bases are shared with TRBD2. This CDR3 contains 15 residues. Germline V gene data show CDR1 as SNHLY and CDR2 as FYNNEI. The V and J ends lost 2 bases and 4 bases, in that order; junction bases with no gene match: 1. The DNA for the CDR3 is TGTGCCAGCAGTGAATTAGCGGGAGGGTACAATGAGCAGTTCTTC. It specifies CASSELAGGYNEQFF.

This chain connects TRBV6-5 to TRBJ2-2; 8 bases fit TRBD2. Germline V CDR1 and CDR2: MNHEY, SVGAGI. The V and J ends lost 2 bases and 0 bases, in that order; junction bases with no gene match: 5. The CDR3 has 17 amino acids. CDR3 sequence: CASSYPKLAANTGELFF. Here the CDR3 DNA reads TGTGCCAGCAGTTACCCTAAACTAGCGGCGAACACCGGGGAGCTGTTTTTT.

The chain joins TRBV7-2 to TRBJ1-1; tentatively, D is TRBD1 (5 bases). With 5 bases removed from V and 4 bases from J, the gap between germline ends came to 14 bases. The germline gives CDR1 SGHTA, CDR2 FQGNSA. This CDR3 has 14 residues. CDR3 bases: TGTGCCAGCAGCCCAGGAGACAGAAGCACTGAAGCTTTCTTT. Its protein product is CASSPGDRSTEAFF.

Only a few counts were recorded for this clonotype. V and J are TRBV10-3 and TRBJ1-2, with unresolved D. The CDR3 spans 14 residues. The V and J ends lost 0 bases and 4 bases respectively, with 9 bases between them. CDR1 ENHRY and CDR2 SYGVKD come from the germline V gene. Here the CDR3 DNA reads TGTGCCATCAGTGAGTCAGTAGCGAGCTATGGCTACACCTTC. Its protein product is CAISESVASYGYTF.

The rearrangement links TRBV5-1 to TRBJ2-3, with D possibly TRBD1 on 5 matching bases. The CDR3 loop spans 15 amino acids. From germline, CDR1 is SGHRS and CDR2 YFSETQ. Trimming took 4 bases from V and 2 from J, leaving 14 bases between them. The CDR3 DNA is TGCGCCAGCAGCCAAACGACAGTCCTCACAGATACGCAGTATTTT. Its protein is CASSQTTVLTDTQYF.

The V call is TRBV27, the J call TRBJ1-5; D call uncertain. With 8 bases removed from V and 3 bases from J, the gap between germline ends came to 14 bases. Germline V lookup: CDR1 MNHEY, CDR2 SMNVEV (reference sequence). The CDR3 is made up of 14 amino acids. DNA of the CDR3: TGTGCCAGCCTGTGGGGAGGGTCCAATCAGCCCCAGCATTTT. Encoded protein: CASLWGGSNQPQHF.

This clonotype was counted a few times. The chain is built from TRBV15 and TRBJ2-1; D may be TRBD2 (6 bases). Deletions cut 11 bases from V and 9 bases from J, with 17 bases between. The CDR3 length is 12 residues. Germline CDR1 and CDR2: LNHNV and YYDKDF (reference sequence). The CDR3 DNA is TGTGCCTGCGGGACGTCCGACGGTGAGCAGTTCTTC. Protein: CACGTSDGEQFF.

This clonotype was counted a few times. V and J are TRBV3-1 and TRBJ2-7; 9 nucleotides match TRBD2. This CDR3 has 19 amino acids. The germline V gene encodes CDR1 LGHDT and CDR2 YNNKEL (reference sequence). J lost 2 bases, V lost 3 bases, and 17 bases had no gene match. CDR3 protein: CASSHGLGGRENNPYEQYF. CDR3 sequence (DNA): TGTGCCAGCAGCCACGGACTAGGCGGGAGGGAGAATAACCCCTACGAGCAGTACTTC.

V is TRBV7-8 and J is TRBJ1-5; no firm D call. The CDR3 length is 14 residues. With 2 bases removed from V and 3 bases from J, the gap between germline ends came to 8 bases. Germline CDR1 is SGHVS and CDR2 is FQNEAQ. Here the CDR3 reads CASSLFSSNQPQHF. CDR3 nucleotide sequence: TGTGCCAGCAGCTTATTTAGTTCCAATCAGCCCCAGCATTTT.

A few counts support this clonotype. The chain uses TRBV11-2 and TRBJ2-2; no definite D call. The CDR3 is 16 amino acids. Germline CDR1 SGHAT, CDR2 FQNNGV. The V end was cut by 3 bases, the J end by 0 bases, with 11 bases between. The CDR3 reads CASSFRFGSNTGELFF. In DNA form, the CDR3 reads TGTGCCAGCAGCTTTCGTTTTGGATCGAACACCGGGGAGCTGTTTTTT.

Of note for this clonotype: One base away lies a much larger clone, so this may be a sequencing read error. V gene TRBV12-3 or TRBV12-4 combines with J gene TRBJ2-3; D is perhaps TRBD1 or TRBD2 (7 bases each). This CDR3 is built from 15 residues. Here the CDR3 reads CASTEEGAGADTKYF. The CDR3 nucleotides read TGTGCCAGCACCGAGGAGGGGGCGGGAGCAGATACGAAGTATTTT.

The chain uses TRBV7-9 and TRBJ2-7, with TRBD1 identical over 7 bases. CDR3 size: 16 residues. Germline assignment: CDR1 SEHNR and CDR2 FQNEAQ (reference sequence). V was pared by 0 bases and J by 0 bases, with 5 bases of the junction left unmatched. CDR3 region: CASSLARGGHSYEQYF. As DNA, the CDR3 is TGTGCCAGCAGCTTAGCGCGAGGGGGCCACTCCTACGAGCAGTACTTC.

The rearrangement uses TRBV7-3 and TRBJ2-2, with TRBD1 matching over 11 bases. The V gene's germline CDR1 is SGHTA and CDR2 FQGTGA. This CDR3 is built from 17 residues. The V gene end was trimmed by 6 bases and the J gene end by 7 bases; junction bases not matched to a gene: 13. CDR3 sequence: CASSRDRGSSLYGELFF. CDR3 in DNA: TGTGCCAGCAGTCGGGACAGGGGGAGTTCATTGTACGGGGAGCTGTTTTTT.

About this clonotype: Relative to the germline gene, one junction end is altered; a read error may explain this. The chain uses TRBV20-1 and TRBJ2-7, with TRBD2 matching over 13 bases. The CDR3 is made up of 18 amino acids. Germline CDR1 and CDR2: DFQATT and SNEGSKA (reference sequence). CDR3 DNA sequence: TGCTGTGCCACACCGCTACTAGCGGGAGGGCTTACAGCCTACGAGCAGTACTTC. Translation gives CCATPLLAGGLTAYEQYF.

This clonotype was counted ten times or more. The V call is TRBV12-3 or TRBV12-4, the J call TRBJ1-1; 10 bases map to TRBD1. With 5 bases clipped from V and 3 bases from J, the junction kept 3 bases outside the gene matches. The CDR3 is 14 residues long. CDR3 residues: CASSPGQGDTEAFF. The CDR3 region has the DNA TGTGCCAGCAGTCCCGGACAGGGGGACACTGAAGCTTTCTTT.

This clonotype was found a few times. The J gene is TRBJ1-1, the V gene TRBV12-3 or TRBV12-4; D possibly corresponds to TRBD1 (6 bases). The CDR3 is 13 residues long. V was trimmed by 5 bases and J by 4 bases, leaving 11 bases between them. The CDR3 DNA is TGTGCCAGCAGTACGAAGGGGGGCACTGAAGCTTTCTTT. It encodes CASSTKGGTEAFF.

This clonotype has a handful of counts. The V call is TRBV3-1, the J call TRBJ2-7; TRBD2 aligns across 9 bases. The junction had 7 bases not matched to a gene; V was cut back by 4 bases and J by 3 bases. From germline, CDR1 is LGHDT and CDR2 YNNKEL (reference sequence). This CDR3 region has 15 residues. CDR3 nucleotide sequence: TGTGCCAGCAGCCCACGACTAGCGGTGAACTACGAGCAGTACTTC. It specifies CASSPRLAVNYEQYF.

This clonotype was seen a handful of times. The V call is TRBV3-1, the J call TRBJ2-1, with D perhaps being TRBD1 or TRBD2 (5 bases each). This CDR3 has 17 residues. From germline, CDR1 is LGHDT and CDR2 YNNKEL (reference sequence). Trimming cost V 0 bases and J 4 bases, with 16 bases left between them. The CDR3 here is CASSQEGSGRRYNEQFF. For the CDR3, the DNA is TGTGCCAGCAGCCAAGAAGGGTCAGGGAGAAGGTACAATGAGCAGTTCTTC.

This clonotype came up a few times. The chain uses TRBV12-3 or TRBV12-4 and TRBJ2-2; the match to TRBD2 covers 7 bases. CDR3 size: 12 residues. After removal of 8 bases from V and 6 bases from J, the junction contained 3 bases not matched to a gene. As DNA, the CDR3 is TGTGCCAGCTCCCGGGAGGCCGGGGAGCTGTTTTTT. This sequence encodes CASSREAGELFF.

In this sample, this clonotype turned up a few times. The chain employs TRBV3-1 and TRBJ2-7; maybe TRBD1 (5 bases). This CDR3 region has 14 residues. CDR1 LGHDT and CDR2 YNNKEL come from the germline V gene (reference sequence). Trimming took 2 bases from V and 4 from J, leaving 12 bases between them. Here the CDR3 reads CASSQSNRKYEQYF. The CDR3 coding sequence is TGTGCCAGCAGCCAATCTAACAGGAAATACGAGCAGTACTTC.

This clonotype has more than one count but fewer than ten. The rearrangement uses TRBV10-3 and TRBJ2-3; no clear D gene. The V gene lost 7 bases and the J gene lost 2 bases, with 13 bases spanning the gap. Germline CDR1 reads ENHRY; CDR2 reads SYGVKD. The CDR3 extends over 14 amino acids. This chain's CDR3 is CAIKPVDPTDTQYF. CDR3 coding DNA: TGTGCCATCAAGCCCGTGGATCCCACAGATACGCAGTATTTT.

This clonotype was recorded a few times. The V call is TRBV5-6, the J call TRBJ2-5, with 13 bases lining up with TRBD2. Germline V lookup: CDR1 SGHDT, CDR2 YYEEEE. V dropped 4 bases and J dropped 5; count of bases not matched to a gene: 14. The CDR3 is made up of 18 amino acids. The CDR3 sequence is CASSLQGLAGILLETQYF. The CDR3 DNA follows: TGTGCCAGCAGCCTGCAGGGACTAGCGGGGATTTTGTTGGAGACCCAGTACTTC.

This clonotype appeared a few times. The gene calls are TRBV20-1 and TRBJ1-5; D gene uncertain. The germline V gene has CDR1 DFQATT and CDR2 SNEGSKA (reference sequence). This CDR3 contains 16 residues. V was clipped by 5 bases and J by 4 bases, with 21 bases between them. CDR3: CSAERGERAINQPQHF. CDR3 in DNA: TGCAGTGCTGAAAGAGGAGAGCGGGCAATTAATCAGCCCCAGCATTTT.

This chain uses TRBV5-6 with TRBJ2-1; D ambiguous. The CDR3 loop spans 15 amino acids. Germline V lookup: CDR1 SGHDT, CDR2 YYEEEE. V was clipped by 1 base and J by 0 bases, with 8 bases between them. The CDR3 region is CASSLFWSSYNEQFF. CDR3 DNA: TGTGCCAGCAGCTTGTTCTGGAGCTCCTACAATGAGCAGTTCTTC.

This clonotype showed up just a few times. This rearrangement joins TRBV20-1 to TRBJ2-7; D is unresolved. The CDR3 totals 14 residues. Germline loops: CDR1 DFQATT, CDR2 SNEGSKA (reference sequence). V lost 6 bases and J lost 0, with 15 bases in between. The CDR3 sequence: CSALNTRSSYEQYF. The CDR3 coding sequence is TGCAGTGCCCTGAACACGAGGAGCTCCTACGAGCAGTACTTC.